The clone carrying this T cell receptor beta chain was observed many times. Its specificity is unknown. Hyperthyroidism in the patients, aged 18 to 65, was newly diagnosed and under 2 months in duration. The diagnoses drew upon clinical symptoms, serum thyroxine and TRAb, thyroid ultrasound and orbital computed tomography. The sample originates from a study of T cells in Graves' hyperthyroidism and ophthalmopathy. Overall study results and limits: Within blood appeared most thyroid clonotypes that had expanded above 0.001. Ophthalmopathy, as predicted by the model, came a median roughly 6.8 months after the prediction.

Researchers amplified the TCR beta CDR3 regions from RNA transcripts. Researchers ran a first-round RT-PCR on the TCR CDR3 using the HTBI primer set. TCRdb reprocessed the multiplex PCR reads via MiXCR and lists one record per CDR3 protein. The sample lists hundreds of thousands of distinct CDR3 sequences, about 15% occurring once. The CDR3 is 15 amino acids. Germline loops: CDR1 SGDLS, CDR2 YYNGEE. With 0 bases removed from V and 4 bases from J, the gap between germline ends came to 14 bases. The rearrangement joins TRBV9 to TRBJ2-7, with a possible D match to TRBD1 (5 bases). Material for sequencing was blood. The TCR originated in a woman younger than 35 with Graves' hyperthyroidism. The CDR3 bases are TGTGCCAGCAGCGTAGCGGCAGGGTTAGGGTACGAGCAGTACTTC. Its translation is CASSVAAGLGYEQYF.